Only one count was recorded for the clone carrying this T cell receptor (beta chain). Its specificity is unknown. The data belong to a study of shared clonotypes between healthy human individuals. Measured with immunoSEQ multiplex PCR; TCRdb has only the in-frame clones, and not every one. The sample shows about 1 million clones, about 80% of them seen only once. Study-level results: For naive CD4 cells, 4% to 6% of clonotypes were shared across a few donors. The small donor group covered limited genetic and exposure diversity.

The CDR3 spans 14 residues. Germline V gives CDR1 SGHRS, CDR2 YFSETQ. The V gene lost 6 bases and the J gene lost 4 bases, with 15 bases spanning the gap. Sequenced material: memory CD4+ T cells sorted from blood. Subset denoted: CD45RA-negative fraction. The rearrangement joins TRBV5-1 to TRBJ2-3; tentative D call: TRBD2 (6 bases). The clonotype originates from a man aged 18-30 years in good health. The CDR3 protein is CASKSGQSADTQYF. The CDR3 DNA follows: TGCGCCAGCAAAAGCGGGCAGAGCGCAGATACGCAGTATTTT.